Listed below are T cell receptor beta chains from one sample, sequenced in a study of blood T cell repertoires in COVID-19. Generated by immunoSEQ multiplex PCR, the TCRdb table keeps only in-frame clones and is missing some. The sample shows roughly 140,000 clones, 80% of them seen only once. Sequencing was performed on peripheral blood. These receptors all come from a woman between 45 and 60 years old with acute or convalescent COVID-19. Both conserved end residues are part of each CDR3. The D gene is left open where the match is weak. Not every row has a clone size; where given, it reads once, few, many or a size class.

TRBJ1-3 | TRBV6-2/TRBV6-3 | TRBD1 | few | CASSYATPPGTGRHTIYF | TGTGCCAGCAGTTACGCAACACCCCCCGGGACAGGGAGACACACCATATATTTT
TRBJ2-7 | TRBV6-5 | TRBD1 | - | CASSYRQGAYEQYF | TGTGCCAGCAGTTACCGACAGGGGGCCTACGAGCAGTACTTC
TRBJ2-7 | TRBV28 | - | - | CASSPDLRPYEQYF | TGTGCCAGCAGTCCGGACTTGCGGCCCTACGAGCAGTACTTC
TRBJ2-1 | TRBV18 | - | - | CASSPLGEGNEQFF | TGTGCCAGCTCACCTCTGGGAGAGGGAAATGAGCAGTTCTTC
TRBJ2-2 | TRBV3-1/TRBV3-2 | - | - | CASSHRAGTGELFF | TGTGCCAGCAGCCACCGGGCAGGGACCGGGGAGCTGTTTTTT
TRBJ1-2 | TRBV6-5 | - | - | CASSYSAGTYTF | TGTGCCAGCAGTTACTCGGCGGGAACCTACACCTTC
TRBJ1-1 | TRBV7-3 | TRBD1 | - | CASSHRGPTEAFF | TGTGCCAGCAGCCACAGGGGCCCAACTGAAGCTTTCTTT
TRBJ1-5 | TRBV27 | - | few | CASSLTVSNQPQHF | TGTGCCAGCAGTTTGACAGTAAGCAATCAGCCCCAGCATTTT
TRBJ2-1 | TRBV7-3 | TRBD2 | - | CASSEGLAGNEQFF | TGTGCCAGCAGCGAAGGACTAGCTGGTAATGAGCAGTTCTTC
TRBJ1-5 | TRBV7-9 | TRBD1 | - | CASSFGTEMSQPQHF | TGTGCCAGCAGCTTTGGGACAGAGATGAGCCAGCCCCAGCATTTT
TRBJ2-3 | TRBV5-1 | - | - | CASSTEGGTQYF | TGCGCCAGCAGCACAGAGGGCGGTACGCAGTATTTT
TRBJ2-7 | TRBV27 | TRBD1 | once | CASSLGQGAGEQYF | TGTGCCAGCAGTCTTGGACAGGGGGCTGGCGAGCAGTACTTC
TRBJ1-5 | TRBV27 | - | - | CASSHSRQGNQPQHF | TGTGCCAGCAGTCATTCCCGACAGGGCAATCAGCCCCAGCATTTT
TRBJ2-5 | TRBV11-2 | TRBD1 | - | CASERQGSNQETQYF | TGTGCCAGCGAAAGACAGGGTTCAAACCAAGAGACCCAGTACTTC
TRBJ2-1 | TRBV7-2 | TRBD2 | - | CASSASGVEQFF | TGTGCCAGCAGCGCCAGCGGGGTTGAGCAGTTCTTC
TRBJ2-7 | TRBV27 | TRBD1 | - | CASSLGPGTGAYEQYF | TGTGCCAGCAGTTTAGGCCCCGGGACAGGAGCCTACGAGCAGTACTTC
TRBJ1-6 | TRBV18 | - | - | CASSPPGGGVISPLHF | TGTGCCAGCTCACCACCGGGGGGAGGGGTAATATCACCCCTCCACTTT